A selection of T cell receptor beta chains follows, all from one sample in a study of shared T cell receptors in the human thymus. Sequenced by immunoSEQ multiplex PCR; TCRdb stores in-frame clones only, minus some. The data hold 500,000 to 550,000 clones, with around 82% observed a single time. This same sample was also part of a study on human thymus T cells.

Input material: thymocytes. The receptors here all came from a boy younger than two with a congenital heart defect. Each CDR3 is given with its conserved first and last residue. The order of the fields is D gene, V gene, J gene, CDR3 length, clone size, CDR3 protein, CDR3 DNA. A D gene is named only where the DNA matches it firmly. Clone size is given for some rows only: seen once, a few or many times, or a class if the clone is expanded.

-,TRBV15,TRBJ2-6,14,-,CATSGSSGANVLTF,TGTGCCACCAGCGGGAGCTCTGGGGCCAACGTCCTGACTTTC
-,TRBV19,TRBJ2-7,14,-,CASGPNGESYEQYF,TGTGCCAGTGGGCCCAATGGGGAGTCCTACGAGCAGTACTTC
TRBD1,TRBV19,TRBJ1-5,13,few,CASSDRDGQPQHF,TGTGCCAGTTCCGACAGGGACGGACAGCCCCAGCATTTT
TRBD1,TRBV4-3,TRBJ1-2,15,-,CASSPIGTGAHGYTF,TGCGCCAGCAGCCCCATAGGGACAGGGGCTCATGGCTACACCTTC
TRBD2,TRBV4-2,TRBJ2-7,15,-,CASSPGTSGRHEQYF,TGTGCCAGCAGCCCAGGGACTAGCGGGAGGCACGAGCAGTACTTC
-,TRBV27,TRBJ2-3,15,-,CASSFSDGLTDTQYF,TGTGCCAGCAGTTTCTCGGACGGACTCACAGATACGCAGTATTTT
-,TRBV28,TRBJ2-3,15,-,CASNHRGGGPDTQYF,TGTGCCAGCAACCACAGGGGGGGAGGCCCAGATACGCAGTATTTT
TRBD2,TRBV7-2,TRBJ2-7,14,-,CASSGGGPLGEQYF,TGTGCCAGCAGCGGGGGAGGGCCCCTGGGTGAGCAGTACTTC
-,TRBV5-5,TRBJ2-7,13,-,CASSPAGDDEQYF,TGTGCCAGCAGCCCGGCAGGGGATGACGAGCAGTACTTC
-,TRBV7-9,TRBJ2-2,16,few,CASSQTTGTLTGELFF,TGTGCCAGCAGCCAAACAACGGGGACTCTCACCGGGGAGCTGTTTTTT
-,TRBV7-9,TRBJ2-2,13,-,CASSLGRAGELFF,TGTGCCAGCAGCTTAGGGAGGGCCGGGGAGCTGTTTTTT
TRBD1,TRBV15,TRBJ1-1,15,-,CATSRGDRLNTEAFF,TGTGCCACCAGCAGAGGGGACAGACTAAACACTGAAGCTTTCTTT
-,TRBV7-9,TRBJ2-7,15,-,CASSSTRDSYYEQYF,TGTGCCAGCAGCTCCACTCGGGACTCTTACTACGAGCAGTACTTC
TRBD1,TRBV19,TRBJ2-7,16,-,CASSTSLGQGPAEQYF,TGTGCCAGTAGCACATCCCTGGGACAGGGACCGGCCGAGCAGTACTTC
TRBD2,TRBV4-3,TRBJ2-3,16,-,CASSHSSGSGTDTQYF,TGCGCCAGCAGCCACTCCAGCGGGAGCGGCACAGATACGCAGTATTTT
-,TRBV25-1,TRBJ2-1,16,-,CASSDHTLSSYNEQFF,TGTGCCAGCAGTGATCACACCCTCAGCTCCTACAATGAGCAGTTCTTC
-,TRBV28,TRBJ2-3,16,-,CASSCPGTTCTDTQYF,TGTGCCAGCAGTTGTCCCGGGACAACCTGCACAGATACGCAGTATTTT
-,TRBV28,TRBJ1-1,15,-,CASSILGQPNTEAFF,TGTGCCAGCAGTATTCTCGGACAACCGAACACTGAAGCTTTCTTT
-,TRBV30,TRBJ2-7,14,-,CAWSVLDIHYEQYF,TGTGCCTGGAGTGTACTCGACATTCACTACGAGCAGTACTTC
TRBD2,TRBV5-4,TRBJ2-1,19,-,CASSLGGLAGGTFYNEQFF,TGTGCCAGCAGCTTGGGCGGACTAGCGGGCGGTACTTTTTACAATGAGCAGTTCTTC
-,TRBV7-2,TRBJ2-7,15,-,CASSFPLGSPYEQYF,TGTGCCAGCAGCTTTCCGCTGGGGAGCCCCTACGAGCAGTACTTC
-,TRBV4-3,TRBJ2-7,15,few,CASSPRVLDTYEQYF,TGCGCCAGCAGCCCGCGGGTCCTAGACACCTACGAGCAGTACTTC
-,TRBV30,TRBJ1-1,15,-,CAWSVEEVGGGEAFF,TGTGCCTGGAGTGTGGAGGAAGTGGGAGGCGGTGAAGCTTTCTTT
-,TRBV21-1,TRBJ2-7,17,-,CASSMLWDRGPSYEQYF,TGTGCCAGCAGCATGCTATGGGACAGGGGGCCATCCTACGAGCAGTACTTC
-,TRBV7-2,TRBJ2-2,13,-,CASSARVTGELFF,TGTGCCAGCAGCGCCAGGGTAACCGGGGAGCTGTTTTTT
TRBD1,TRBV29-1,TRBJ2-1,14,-,CSVDRDRGKNEQFF,TGCAGCGTAGACCGGGACAGGGGGAAGAATGAGCAGTTCTTC
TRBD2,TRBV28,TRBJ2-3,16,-,CASSFRREGLGNTQYF,TGTGCCAGCAGTTTTCGACGGGAGGGCCTCGGAAATACGCAGTATTTT
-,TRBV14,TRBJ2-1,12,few,CASRAARGEQFF,TGTGCCAGCAGGGCCGCGAGAGGTGAGCAGTTCTTC
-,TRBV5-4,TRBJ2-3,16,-,CASSPVLRGGGDTQYF,TGTGCCAGCAGCCCCGTCTTAAGGGGAGGGGGAGATACGCAGTATTTT
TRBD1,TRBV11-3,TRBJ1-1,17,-,CASSLDPDRGPDTEAFF,TGTGCCAGCAGCTTAGACCCGGACAGGGGGCCGGACACTGAAGCTTTCTTT
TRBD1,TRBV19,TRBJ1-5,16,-,CASQLRDRGKDQPQHF,TGTGCCAGCCAGCTAAGGGACAGGGGAAAGGATCAGCCCCAGCATTTT
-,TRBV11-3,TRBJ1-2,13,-,CASSLPSGVGYTF,TGTGCCAGCAGCCTACCATCCGGGGTCGGCTACACCTTC
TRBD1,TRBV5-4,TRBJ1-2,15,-,CASSLGGTGVHGYTF,TGTGCCAGCAGCTTGGGTGGGACAGGGGTTCATGGCTACACCTTC
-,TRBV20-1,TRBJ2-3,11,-,CSAPLSDTQYF,TGCAGTGCCCCTTTGTCAGATACGCAGTATTTT
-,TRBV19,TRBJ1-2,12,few,CASSINREGYTF,TGTGCCAGTAGTATTAACAGGGAAGGCTACACCTTC
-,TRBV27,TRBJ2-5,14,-,CASSLDSFQETQYF,TGTGCCAGCAGTTTAGACAGCTTCCAAGAGACCCAGTACTTC
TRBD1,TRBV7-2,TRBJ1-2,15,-,CASTIQTGKEYGYTF,TGTGCCTCGACCATCCAGACAGGGAAGGAATATGGCTACACCTTC
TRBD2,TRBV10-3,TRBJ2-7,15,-,CAIQEGASGSYEQYF,TGTGCCATCCAGGAGGGCGCTAGCGGCTCCTACGAGCAGTACTTC
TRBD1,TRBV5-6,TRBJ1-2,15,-,CASSLSRTGPFGYTF,TGTGCCAGCAGCTTGTCTAGGACAGGGCCGTTCGGCTACACCTTC
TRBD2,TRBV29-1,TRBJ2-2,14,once,CSALGGRHTGELFF,TGCAGCGCCTTAGGCGGGAGGCACACCGGGGAGCTGTTTTTT
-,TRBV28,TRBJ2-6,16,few,CASSPSLGSGANVLTF,TGTGCCAGCAGTCCCTCTCTAGGCTCTGGGGCCAACGTCCTGACTTTC
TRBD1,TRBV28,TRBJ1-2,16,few,CASSYNPGGVVDGYTF,TGTGCCAGCAGTTATAACCCAGGGGGCGTTGTAGATGGCTACACCTTC
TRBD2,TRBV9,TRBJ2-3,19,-,CASSVITSATVTSTDTQYF,TGTGCCAGCAGCGTAATTACTAGCGCTACTGTCACTAGCACAGATACGCAGTATTTT
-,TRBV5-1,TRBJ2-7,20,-,CASSLGLVRQGNGKSYEQYF,TGCGCCAGCAGCTTGGGGTTAGTGCGGCAGGGGAACGGGAAATCCTACGAGCAATACTTC
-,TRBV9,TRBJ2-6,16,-,CASSADRSWGANVLTF,TGTGCCAGCAGCGCTGACAGGTCTTGGGGGGCCAACGTCCTGACTTTC
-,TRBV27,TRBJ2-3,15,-,CASSPRGSGTDTQYF,TGTGCCAGCAGCCCCCGGGGTTCGGGCACAGATACGCAGTATTTT
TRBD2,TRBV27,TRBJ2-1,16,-,CASSQTGTSPYNEQFF,TGTGCCAGCAGTCAGACCGGGACTAGCCCTTACAATGAGCAGTTCTTC
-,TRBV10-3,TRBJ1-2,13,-,CAISAGAYYGYTF,TGTGCCATCTCAGCAGGGGCATACTATGGCTACACCTTC
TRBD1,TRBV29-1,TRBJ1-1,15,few,CSVPRPGQVNTEAFF,TGCAGCGTTCCTAGACCGGGACAGGTGAACACTGAAGCTTTCTTT
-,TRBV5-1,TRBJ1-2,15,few,CASSWRGVRRDGYTF,TGCGCCAGCAGCTGGAGGGGAGTTCGACGGGATGGCTACACCTTC
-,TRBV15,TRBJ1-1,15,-,CATSREYSWDTEAFF,TGTGCCACCAGCAGGGAATACAGTTGGGACACTGAAGCTTTCTTT
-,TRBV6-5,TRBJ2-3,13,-,CASSYSFRDTQYF,TGTGCCAGCAGTTACTCGTTTCGGGATACGCAGTATTTT
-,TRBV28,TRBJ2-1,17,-,CASSTHHLAQRANEQFF,TGTGCCAGCAGCACCCACCATCTAGCCCAACGTGCCAATGAGCAGTTCTTC
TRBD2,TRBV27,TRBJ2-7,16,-,CASSAYGLAPKHEQYF,TGTGCCAGCAGTGCGTACGGACTAGCGCCGAAGCACGAGCAGTACTTC
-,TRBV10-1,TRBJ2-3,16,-,CASSEAQGSTTDTQYF,TGCGCCAGCAGTGAGGCCCAGGGGTCCACCACAGATACGCAGTATTTT